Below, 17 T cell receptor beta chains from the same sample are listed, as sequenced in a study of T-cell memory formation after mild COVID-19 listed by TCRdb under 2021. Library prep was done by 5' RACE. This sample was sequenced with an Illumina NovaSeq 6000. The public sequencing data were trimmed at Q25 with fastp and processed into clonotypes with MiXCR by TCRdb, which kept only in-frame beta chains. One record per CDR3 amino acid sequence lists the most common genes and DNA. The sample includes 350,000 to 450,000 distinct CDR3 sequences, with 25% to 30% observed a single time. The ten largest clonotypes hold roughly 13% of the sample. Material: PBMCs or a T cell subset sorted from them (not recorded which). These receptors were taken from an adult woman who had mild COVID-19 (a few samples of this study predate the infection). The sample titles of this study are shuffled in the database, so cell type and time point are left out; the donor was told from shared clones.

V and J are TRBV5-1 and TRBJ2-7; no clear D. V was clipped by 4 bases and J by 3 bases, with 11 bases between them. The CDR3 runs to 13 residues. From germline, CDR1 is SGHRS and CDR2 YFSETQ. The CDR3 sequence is CASSQTTSYEQYF. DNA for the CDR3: TGCGCCAGCAGCCAGACGACAAGCTACGAGCAGTACTTC.

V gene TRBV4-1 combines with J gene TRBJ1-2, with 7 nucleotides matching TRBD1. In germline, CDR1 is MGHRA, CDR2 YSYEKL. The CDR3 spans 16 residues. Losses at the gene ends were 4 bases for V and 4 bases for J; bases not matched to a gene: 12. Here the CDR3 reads CASSPGGAGGLYGYTF. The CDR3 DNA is TGCGCCAGCAGCCCCGGGGGGGCAGGGGGTCTCTATGGCTACACCTTC.

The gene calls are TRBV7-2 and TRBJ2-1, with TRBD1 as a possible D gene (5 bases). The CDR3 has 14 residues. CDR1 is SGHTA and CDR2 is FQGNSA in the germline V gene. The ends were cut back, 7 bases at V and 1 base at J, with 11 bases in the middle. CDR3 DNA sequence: TGTGCCAGCACCCCCTGGACATCCTACAATGAGCAGTTCTTC. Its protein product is CASTPWTSYNEQFF.

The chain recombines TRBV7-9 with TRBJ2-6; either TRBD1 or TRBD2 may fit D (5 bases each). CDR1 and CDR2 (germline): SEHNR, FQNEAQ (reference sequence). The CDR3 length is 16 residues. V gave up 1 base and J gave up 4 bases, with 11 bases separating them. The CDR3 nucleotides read TGTGCCAGCAGCTTAGGAGGGGTCGTCGGGGCCAACGTCCTGACTTTC. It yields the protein CASSLGGVVGANVLTF.

The CDR3 bases are TGTGCCAGCAGCCCGACCGGTGCTCCCGAGCAGTACTTC. This encodes CASSPTGAPEQYF. The V call is TRBV5-4, the J call TRBJ2-7; D gene ambiguous. Trimming cost V 4 bases and J 6 bases, with 14 bases left between them. This CDR3 is 13 amino acids long. Germline CDR1 SGHNT, CDR2 YYREEE (reference sequence).

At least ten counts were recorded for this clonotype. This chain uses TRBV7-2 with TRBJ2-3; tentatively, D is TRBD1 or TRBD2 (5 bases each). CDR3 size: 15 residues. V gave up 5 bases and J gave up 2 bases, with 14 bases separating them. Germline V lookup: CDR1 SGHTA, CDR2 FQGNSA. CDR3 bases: TGTGCCAGCAGCCGCCGGGACCCAAACACAGATACGCAGTATTTT. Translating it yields CASSRRDPNTDTQYF.

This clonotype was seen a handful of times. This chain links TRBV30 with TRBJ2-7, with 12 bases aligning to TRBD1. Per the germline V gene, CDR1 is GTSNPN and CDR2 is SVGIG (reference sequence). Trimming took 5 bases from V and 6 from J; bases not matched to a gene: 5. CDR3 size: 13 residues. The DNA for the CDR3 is TGTGCCTGGTGGGGACAGGGGGCGACCGAGCAGTACTTC. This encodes CAWWGQGATEQYF.

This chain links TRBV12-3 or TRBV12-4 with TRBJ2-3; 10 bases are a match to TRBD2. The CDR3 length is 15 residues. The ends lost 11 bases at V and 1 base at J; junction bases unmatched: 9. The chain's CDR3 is CAGSQRGGGTDTQYF. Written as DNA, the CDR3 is TGTGCCGGATCCCAGCGGGGGGGCGGCACAGATACGCAGTATTTT.

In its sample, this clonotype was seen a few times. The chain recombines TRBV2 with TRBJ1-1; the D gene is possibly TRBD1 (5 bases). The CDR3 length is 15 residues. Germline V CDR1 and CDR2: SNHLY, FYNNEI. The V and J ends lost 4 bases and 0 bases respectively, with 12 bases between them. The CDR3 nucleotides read TGTGCCAGCAGTGTCCCTGCGACAGTGAACACTGAAGCTTTCTTT. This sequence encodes CASSVPATVNTEAFF. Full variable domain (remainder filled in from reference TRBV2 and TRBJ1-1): EPEVTQTPSHQVTQMGQEVILRCVPISNHLYFYWYRQILGQKVEFLVSFYNNEISEKSEIFDDQFSVERPDGSNFTLKIRSTKLEDSAMYFCASSVPATVNTEAFFGQGTRLTVV.

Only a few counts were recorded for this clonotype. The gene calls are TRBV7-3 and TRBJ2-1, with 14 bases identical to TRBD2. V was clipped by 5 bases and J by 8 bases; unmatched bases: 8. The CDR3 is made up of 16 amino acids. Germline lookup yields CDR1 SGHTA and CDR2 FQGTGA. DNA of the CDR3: TGTGCCAGCAGCCTAAAGACTAGCGGGGGGGCCCATGAGCAGTTCTTC. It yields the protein CASSLKTSGGAHEQFF.

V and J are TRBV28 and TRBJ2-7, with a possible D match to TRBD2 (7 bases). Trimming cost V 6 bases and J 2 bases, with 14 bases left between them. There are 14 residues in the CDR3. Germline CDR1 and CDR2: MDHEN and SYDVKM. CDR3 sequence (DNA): TGTGCCAGCAGCCGCGGGGGCGGTACCTACGAGCAGTACTTC. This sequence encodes CASSRGGGTYEQYF.

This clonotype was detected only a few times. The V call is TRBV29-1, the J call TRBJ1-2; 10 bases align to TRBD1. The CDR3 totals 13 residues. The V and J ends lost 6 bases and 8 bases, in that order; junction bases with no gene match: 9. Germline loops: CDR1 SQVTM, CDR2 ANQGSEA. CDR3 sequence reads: CSVAGQGDGGYTF. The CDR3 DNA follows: TGCAGCGTCGCCGGACAGGGGGACGGGGGCTACACCTTC.

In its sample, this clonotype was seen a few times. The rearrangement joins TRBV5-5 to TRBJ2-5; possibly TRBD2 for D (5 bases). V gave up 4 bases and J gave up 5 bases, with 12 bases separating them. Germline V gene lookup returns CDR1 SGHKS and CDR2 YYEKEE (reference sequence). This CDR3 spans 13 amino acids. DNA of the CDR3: TGTGCCAGCAGCGTGGTTCCGGGGGAGACCCAGTACTTC. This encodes CASSVVPGETQYF.

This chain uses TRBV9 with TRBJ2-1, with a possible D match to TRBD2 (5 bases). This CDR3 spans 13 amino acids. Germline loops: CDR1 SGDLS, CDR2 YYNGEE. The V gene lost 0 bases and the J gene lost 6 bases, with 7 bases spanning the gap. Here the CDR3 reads CASSVAGSNEQFF. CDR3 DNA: TGTGCCAGCAGCGTAGCGGGGTCCAATGAGCAGTTCTTC. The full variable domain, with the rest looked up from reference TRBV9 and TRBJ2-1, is DSGVTQTPKHLITATGQRVTLRCSPRSGDLSVYWYQQSLDQGLQFLIQYYNGEERAKGNILERFSAQQFPDLHSELNLSSLELGDSALYFCASSVAGSNEQFFGPGTRLTVL.

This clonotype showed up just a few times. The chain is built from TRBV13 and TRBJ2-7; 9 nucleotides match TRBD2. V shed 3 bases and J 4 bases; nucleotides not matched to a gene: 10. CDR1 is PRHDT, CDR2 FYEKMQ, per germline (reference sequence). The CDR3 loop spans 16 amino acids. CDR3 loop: CASSFFTRGGEYEQYF. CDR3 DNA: TGTGCCAGCAGCTTCTTTACGCGCGGGGGGGAGTACGAGCAGTACTTC. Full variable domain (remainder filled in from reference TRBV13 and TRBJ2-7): AAGVIQSPRHLIKEKRETATLKCYPIPRHDTVYWYQQGPGQDPQFLISFYEKMQSDKGSIPDRFSAQQFSDYHSELNMSSLELGDSALYFCASSFFTRGGEYEQYFGPGTRLTVT.

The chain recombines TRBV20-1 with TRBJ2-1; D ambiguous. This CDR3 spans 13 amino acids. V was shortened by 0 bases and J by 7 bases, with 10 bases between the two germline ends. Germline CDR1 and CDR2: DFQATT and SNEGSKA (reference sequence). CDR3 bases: TGCAGTGCTAGAGACCATACCTGGAATGAGCAGTTCTTC. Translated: CSARDHTWNEQFF.

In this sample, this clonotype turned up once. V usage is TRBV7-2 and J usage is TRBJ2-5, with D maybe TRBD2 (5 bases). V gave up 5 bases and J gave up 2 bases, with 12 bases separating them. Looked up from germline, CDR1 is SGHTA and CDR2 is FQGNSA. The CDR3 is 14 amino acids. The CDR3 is CASSRSGGQETQYF. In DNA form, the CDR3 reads TGTGCCAGCAGCCGGAGTGGAGGACAAGAGACCCAGTACTTC.